Below, one TCR beta chain is given with its context. This clonotype was seen repeatedly, ten times or more. Its specific antigen is unknown. The sample holds no much larger clone one base away, and base qualities are not on file. The intended sense of this specimen's treatment or condition label: live attenuated yellow fever vaccine strain. PBMCs were isolated from peripheral blood using a standard Ficoll-Paque protocol. Dynabeads CD4 and CD8 positive selection kits were used to isolate the CD4 and CD8 T-cell fractions. TriZol was used to extract RNA from bulk PBMCs, CD4 and CD8 fractions, and dextramer-positive and dextramer-negative fractions. This entry comes from a study of T cells after yellow fever vaccination (dated 2019 in TCRdb). Broadly, across the study: The SMART-Seq v4 Ultra Low Input RNA kit was used to prepare libraries from fractions with low cell numbers. Two healthy male donors, one aged 18 to 30 and one aged 30 to 40 years, made up the cohort. Bulk PBMC replicates and cell subsets were isolated from blood drawn at multiple timepoints before and after both primary and secondary immunization. Bulk TCR alpha and beta repertoires were sequenced longitudinally to track T-cell clones before and after primary and booster YFV17D yellow fever vaccination.

General study outcomes and caveats: Most clones expanded after primary vaccination were re-detected after the booster (almost 98% of CD4 and approximately 88% of CD8), suggesting broad memory maintenance. A small share of clonotypes was detected in both CD4 and CD8 compartments, with the overlap likely arising from convergent recombination. Compared with the primary T-cell response, the secondary T-cell response was weaker but faster, peaking on day 5 rather than day 15. Because abundant contaminating clonotypes from the bulk population could be contained in FACS-sorted repertoires, computational filtering was required. Because only two donors were included in the study, the extent to which the findings can be generalized is limited.

For CDR1 and CDR2, the germline V gene (reference sequence) lists LGHDT and YNNKEL. V lost 0 bases and J lost 1 base; the stretch between them is 17 bases long. The CDR3 numbers 18 residues from cysteine through phenylalanine. The only DNA kept is the CDR3, 54 bases in frame from the first base. TCR cDNA was synthesized by 5'RACE template switching, which introduced a universal primer site and unique molecular identifiers. Priming for cDNA synthesis came from both the TCR alpha and TCR beta constant segments. Libraries were amplified in two PCR steps, with sample barcodes and sequencing adapters added in the second step. Sequencing of libraries was performed on Illumina HiSeq 2500 (2x100 bp) or NovaSeq (2x150 bp). The authors' pipeline ran thus. Demultiplexing of reads and collapsing into UMI consensus sequences were performed with MIGEC, and V(D)J alignment was carried out with MiXCR. Vaccine-responding clonotypes were defined with edgeR using replicate PBMC samples, requiring FDR below 0.01 and a log2 fold change above 5 up to day 15. Each bulk clonotype received a CD4 or CD8 identity based on whether the sequenced CD4 or CD8 repertoire contained that clonotype at higher abundance. TCRdb trimmed the raw reads at Q25, called clones with MiXCR and kept productive beta chains. CDR3 protein sequences are deduplicated, and each keeps its most common genes and DNA. TCRdb's processing, not the authors' own work, is the source of the V and J calls. The sample includes about 29,000 distinct CDR3 sequences, with around 5% observed a single time. About 38% of the sample comes from the top ten.

This TCR was recovered from a man in his thirties or forties who received the YFV17D yellow fever vaccine. The rearranged chain carries TRBV3-1 and TRBJ2-3; TRBD2 is a possible D gene, resting on 5 matching bases. The sequencing here drew on CD8+ T cells sorted from PBMCs, taken 10 days after the yellow fever booster vaccination. The DNA sequence is as follows: TGTGCCAGCAGCCAAGACCTAGCCGCGTGGAGCGGCACAGATACGCAGTATTTT. This yields the protein CASSQDLAAWSGTDTQYF.